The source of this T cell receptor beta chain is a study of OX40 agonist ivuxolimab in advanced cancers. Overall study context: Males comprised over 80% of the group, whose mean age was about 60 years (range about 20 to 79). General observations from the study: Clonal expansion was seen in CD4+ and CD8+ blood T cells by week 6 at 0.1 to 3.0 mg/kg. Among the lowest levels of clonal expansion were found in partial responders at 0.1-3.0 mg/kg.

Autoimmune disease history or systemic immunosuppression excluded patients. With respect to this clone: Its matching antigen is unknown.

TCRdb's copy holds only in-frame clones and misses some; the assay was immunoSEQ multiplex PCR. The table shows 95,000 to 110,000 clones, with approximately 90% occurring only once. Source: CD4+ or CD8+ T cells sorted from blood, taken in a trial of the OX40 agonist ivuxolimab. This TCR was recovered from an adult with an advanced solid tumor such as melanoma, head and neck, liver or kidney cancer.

As DNA, the CDR3 is TGCGCCAGCAGCTTGCTGCCCGGGGTCGATGATCAGCCCCAGCATTTT. It codes for CASSLLPGVDDQPQHF. This sequence joins TRBV5-1 and TRBJ1-5, with D unresolved. Germline loops: CDR1 SGHRS, CDR2 YFSETQ. The CDR3 is 16 amino acids. V dropped 1 base and J dropped 5 bases, with 16 bases sitting between them.